A single sample gave rise to the 27 T cell receptor beta chains below, sequenced in a study of Ad26.COV2.S vaccination and SARS-CoV-2 variants. This sample's treatment: some 20 received Ad26.COV2.S at low or high dose, single or two shots; several received placebo; per-sample allocation not given. Sampling happened 63 days after the first vaccine or placebo injection. Some clones are missing from TCRdb's copy, which holds only in-frame ones; the method was immunoSEQ multiplex PCR. The table records about 470,000 clones, around 91% of them present only once. Sequencing was performed on peripheral blood, taken in a trial of Ad26.COV2.S vaccine versus placebo. The receptors originated from a person aged 18-60 years who received the Ad26.COV2.S COVID-19 vaccine or a placebo.

This clone was seen repeatedly, ten times or more. Other DNA sequences in this specimen translate into the identical CDR3. This chain uses TRBV7-8 with TRBJ2-1, with TRBD2 matching over 13 bases. Unmatched junction bases numbered 3, after V lost 2 bases and J lost 8 bases. The CDR3 spans 15 residues. The germline V gene has CDR1 SGHVS and CDR2 FQNEAQ. The CDR3 loop reads CASSLYGLAGDEQFF. The DNA for the CDR3 is TGTGCCAGCAGCTTATACGGACTAGCGGGAGATGAGCAGTTCTTC.

The chain joins TRBV27 to TRBJ1-4; 11 bases match TRBD1. This CDR3 is built from 14 residues. CDR1 is MNHEY, CDR2 SMNVEV, per germline (reference sequence). V shed 5 bases and J 7 bases; nucleotides not matched to a gene: 3. Written as DNA, the CDR3 is TGTGCCAGCAGTGGACAGGGGGCGGGTGAAAAACTGTTTTTT. Encoded protein: CASSGQGAGEKLFF.

The CDR3 loop reads CASSFSGHSYNEQFF. CDR3 sequence (DNA): TGTGCCAGCAGTTTTTCGGGACACTCCTACAATGAGCAGTTCTTC. This chain joins TRBV28 and TRBJ2-1; possibly TRBD1 for D (6 bases). Germline V CDR1 and CDR2: MDHEN, SYDVKM. The CDR3 contains 15 residues. V was trimmed by 3 bases and J by 0 bases, leaving 9 bases between them.

This clone came up many times. The chain has TRBV29-1 and TRBJ1-3; tentative D call: TRBD1 (6 bases). CDR1 is SQVTM and CDR2 is ANQGSEA in the germline V gene. With 6 bases removed from V and 11 bases from J, the gap between germline ends came to 23 bases. This CDR3 spans 14 amino acids. The CDR3 nucleotides are TGCAGCGTCGTTGAGGACTCCGCGGGGGGCGCCATATATTTT. This translates into CSVVEDSAGGAIYF.

Of note for this clone: Other nucleotide sequences from this sample produce the same CDR3. The chain has TRBV2 and TRBJ1-5; tentative D call: TRBD1 (6 bases). Germline lookup yields CDR1 SNHLY and CDR2 FYNNEI. The V gene lost 3 bases and the J gene lost 7 bases, with 13 bases spanning the gap. This CDR3 contains 14 residues. The CDR3 DNA follows: TGTGCCAGCAGTGAGGGGCAGGGGTCGCAGCCCCAGCATTTT. The encoded protein is CASSEGQGSQPQHF.

The rearrangement links TRBV28 to TRBJ1-5; 7 bases map to TRBD1. The CDR3 contains 15 residues. The germline CDR1 and CDR2 sequences are MDHEN and SYDVKM. V lost 5 bases to trimming and J lost 3 bases; unmatched junction nucleotides: 7. CDR3 sequence: CASSPVTGTNQPQHF. As DNA, the CDR3 is TGTGCCAGCAGTCCCGTGACAGGGACCAATCAGCCCCAGCATTTT.

This sequence joins TRBV6-6 and TRBJ1-2; 9 bases match TRBD1. The V segment lost 7 bases and the J segment 8 bases; nucleotides outside the gene matches: 8. The germline CDR1 and CDR2 sequences are MNHNY and SVGAGI (reference sequence). This CDR3 spans 13 amino acids. CDR3 bases: TGTGCCAGCAACAAACAGGGGGCGCAGGGCTACACCTTC. The encoded protein is CASNKQGAQGYTF.

The chain joins TRBV11-2 to TRBJ1-5; D gene ambiguous. Germline V gene data show CDR1 as SGHAT and CDR2 as FQNNGV. This CDR3 contains 15 residues. V lost 0 bases to trimming and J lost 3 bases, with 9 bases between them. The CDR3 loop reads CASSLDLGFNQPQHF. The CDR3, as DNA: TGTGCCAGCAGCTTAGATTTGGGTTTCAATCAGCCCCAGCATTTT.

The J gene is TRBJ1-3, the V gene TRBV7-2, with D hard to call. In germline, CDR1 is SGHTA, CDR2 FQGNSA. Trimming stripped 1 base from V and 1 base from J, with 8 bases between. The length of the CDR3 is 15 residues. CDR3 in DNA: TGTGCCAGCAGCTTAGTCGCTGCGTCTGGAAACACCATATATTTT. The encoded protein is CASSLVAASGNTIYF.

The chain is built from TRBV3-1 (or the pseudogene TRBV3-2) and TRBJ1-2, with 7 bases fitting TRBD1. From germline, CDR1 is LGHDT and CDR2 YNNKEL (reference sequence). V dropped 2 bases and J dropped 3; count of bases not matched to a gene: 9. The CDR3 sequence is 16 residues long. CDR3 bases: TGTGCCAGCAGCCAAACCATTACCGGGACAGACTATGGCTACACCTTC. The encoded protein is CASSQTITGTDYGYTF.

CDR3: CASSRPGYGNYGYTF. DNA of the CDR3: TGTGCCAGCAGTAGGCCGGGGTACGGCAACTATGGCTACACCTTC. The genes are TRBV6-5 and TRBJ1-2; D gene ambiguous. This CDR3 has 15 residues. From germline, CDR1 is MNHEY and CDR2 SVGAGI. The germline V and J ends were trimmed by 5 bases and 2 bases, with 15 bases remaining between them.

This chain connects TRBV9 to TRBJ1-3, with unresolved D. The germline CDR1 and CDR2 sequences are SGDLS and YYNGEE. Between the trimmed V and J ends, which lost 0 bases and 0 bases, there was a span of 10 bases. The CDR3 consists of 16 residues. CDR3 protein: CASSVVADYSGNTIYF. CDR3 nucleotide sequence: TGTGCCAGCAGCGTAGTGGCAGACTACTCTGGAAACACCATATATTTT. Using reference TRBV9 and TRBJ1-3 for the parts outside the CDR3, the full variable domain is DSGVTQTPKHLITATGQRVTLRCSPRSGDLSVYWYQQSLDQGLQFLIQYYNGEERAKGNILERFSAQQFPDLHSELNLSSLELGDSALYFCASSVVADYSGNTIYFGEGSWLTVV.

This chain connects TRBV7-6 to TRBJ2-2; TRBD2 agrees at 9 bases. The germline V gene has CDR1 SGHVS and CDR2 FNYEAQ. V lost 5 bases, J lost 0 bases, and 7 bases stayed unmatched. The CDR3 is 17 residues long. This CDR3 reads CASSTRLAGPNTGELFF. CDR3 DNA: TGTGCCAGCAGCACCCGTCTAGCGGGGCCGAACACCGGGGAGCTGTTTTTT.

This clone was seen a single time. The V call is TRBV7-9, the J call TRBJ2-1; weak D call: TRBD2 (6 bases). This CDR3 has 15 amino acids. V lost 2 bases to trimming and J lost 6 bases, with 14 bases between them. Germline values: CDR1 SEHNR, CDR2 FQNEAQ (reference sequence). CDR3 region: CASSLFLREFNEQFF. CDR3 DNA: TGTGCCAGCAGCTTATTTCTGCGGGAATTCAATGAGCAGTTCTTC.

The genes are TRBV11-1 and TRBJ2-5; possible D gene TRBD2, 7 bases. V lost 5 bases and J lost 2, with 15 bases in between. CDR3 length: 15 amino acids. The V gene's germline CDR1 is SGHAT and CDR2 FQDESV (reference sequence). CDR3 coding DNA: TGTGCCAGCAGCCCGGCCAGGGGAGGGCAAGAGACCCAGTACTTC. Translation: CASSPARGGQETQYF.

The table lists this clone with a count of one. V gene TRBV10-3 combines with J gene TRBJ2-1; D is uncertain. The CDR3 length is 11 residues. Trimming stripped 0 bases from V and 9 bases from J, with 3 bases between. CDR1 and CDR2 from the germline V gene are ENHRY and SYGVKD. This CDR3 is CAISESAEQFF. CDR3 sequence (DNA): TGTGCCATCAGTGAGTCCGCTGAGCAGTTCTTC.

The gene calls are TRBV6-6 and TRBJ2-7; TRBD2 matches 9 bases. CDR1 MNHNY and CDR2 SVGAGI come from the germline V gene (reference sequence). This CDR3 contains 15 residues. V shed 2 bases and J 0 bases; nucleotides not matched to a gene: 2. The DNA of the CDR3 is TGTGCCAGCAGTTACGGGGGACTAGCCTCCTACGAGCAGTACTTC. Residues: CASSYGGLASYEQYF.

This chain joins TRBV7-2 and TRBJ2-3; TRBD2 agrees at 9 bases. The CDR3 has 15 residues. The junction had 8 bases not matched to a gene; V was cut back by 6 bases and J by 4 bases. Germline-derived CDR1 and CDR2 are SGHTA and FQGNSA. The CDR3 nucleotides are TGTGCCAGCAGTTTTAGCGGGAGCGGCCCAGATACGCAGTATTTT. Amino acid sequence: CASSFSGSGPDTQYF.

The genes are TRBV6-6 and TRBJ2-2; D call uncertain. The V and J ends lost 6 bases and 2 bases respectively, with 13 bases between them. The germline CDR1 and CDR2 sequences are MNHNY and SVGAGI (reference sequence). The CDR3 runs 15 residues. The CDR3: CASSSTVNNTGELFF. CDR3 coding DNA: TGTGCCAGCAGCTCTACCGTCAACAACACCGGGGAGCTGTTTTTT.

The DNA of the CDR3 is TGTGCCAGCAGCGGCGTAAGCGGGGCCTACGAGCAGTACTTC. Amino acids: CASSGVSGAYEQYF. The chain links TRBV14 to TRBJ2-7; 7 nucleotides agree with TRBD2. This CDR3 is 14 amino acids long. The germline CDR1 and CDR2 sequences are SGHDN and FVKESK. Losses at the gene ends were 5 bases for V and 2 bases for J; bases not matched to a gene: 6.

This rearrangement joins TRBV6-2 or TRBV6-3 to TRBJ1-5; D not resolved. The V end was cut by 2 bases, the J end by 0 bases, with 8 bases between. The CDR3 is made up of 15 amino acids. The germline CDR1 and CDR2 sequences are MNHEY and SVGEGT. The CDR3 loop reads CASSYAQFSNQPQHF. The DNA of the CDR3 is TGTGCCAGCAGTTACGCTCAGTTTAGCAATCAGCCCCAGCATTTT.

Turning to this clone: The same CDR3 also results from other DNA sequences found in this sample. V usage is TRBV18 and J usage is TRBJ2-3; maybe TRBD2 (6 bases). The V end was cut by 0 bases, the J end by 5 bases, with 6 bases between. The CDR3 consists of 13 residues. In germline, CDR1 is KGHSH, CDR2 LQKENI. The CDR3 region is CASSPPSGDTQYF. The CDR3 nucleotides read TGTGCCAGCTCACCACCTAGCGGAGATACGCAGTATTTT. Full variable domain (missing parts from reference TRBV18 and TRBJ2-3): NAGVMQNPRHLVRRRGQEARLRCSPMKGHSHVYWYRQLPEEGLKFMVYLQKENIIDESGMPKERFSAEFPKEGPSILRIQQVVRGDSAAYFCASSPPSGDTQYFGPGTRLTVL.

The chain employs TRBV11-1 and TRBJ2-5, with D hard to call. Germline V gives CDR1 SGHAT, CDR2 FQDESV (reference sequence). V lost 3 bases, J lost 2 bases, and 10 bases lay in between. The CDR3 is 14 amino acids. The CDR3 DNA reads as TGTGCCAGCAGCTTCAATGGCCCACAAGAGACCCAGTACTTC. It is translated as CASSFNGPQETQYF. The complete variable domain, with remaining parts taken from reference TRBV11-1 and TRBJ2-5, reads EAEVAQSPRYKITEKSQAVAFWCDPISGHATLYWYRQILGQGPELLVQFQDESVVDDSQLPKDRFSAERLKGVDSTLKIQPAELGDSAMYLCASSFNGPQETQYFGPGTRLLVL.

This clone has only a few counts. The chain joins TRBV7-2 to TRBJ2-2; perhaps D is TRBD1 or TRBD2 (6 bases each). The CDR3 runs to 15 residues. CDR1 and CDR2 from the germline V gene are SGHTA and FQGNSA. Deletions cut 7 bases from V and 6 bases from J, with 18 bases between. CDR3 bases: TGTGCCAGCACCACCCCGGGGGCGGGACCCGGGGAGCTGTTTTTT. Its translation: CASTTPGAGPGELFF.

The chain carries TRBV28 and TRBJ2-1; D is uncertain. V shed 10 bases and J shed 1 base, with 8 bases lying between them. The CDR3 length is 12 residues. Germline V gives CDR1 MDHEN, CDR2 SYDVKM. CDR3: CATSGSYNEQFF. The CDR3, as DNA: TGTGCCACCTCCGGGTCCTACAATGAGCAGTTCTTC.

This chain links TRBV27 with TRBJ2-7, with 10 bases lining up with TRBD1. With V trimmed by 0 bases and J by 0 bases, 8 bases remained unmatched. Germline loops: CDR1 MNHEY, CDR2 SMNVEV (reference sequence). There are 18 residues in the CDR3. DNA for the CDR3: TGTGCCAGCAGTTTATCCGCCGACAGGGGGCACGACTCCTACGAGCAGTACTTC. The encoded protein is CASSLSADRGHDSYEQYF.

CDR3 loop: CASSLARVSSGSQETQYF. CDR3 in DNA: TGTGCCAGCAGCTTAGCGCGGGTTTCTAGCGGGAGTCAAGAGACCCAGTACTTC. This chain uses TRBV7-6 with TRBJ2-5; TRBD2 matches at 10 bases. The germline CDR1 and CDR2 sequences are SGHVS and FNYEAQ. After removal of 0 bases from V and 2 bases from J, the junction contained 9 bases not matched to a gene. CDR3 size: 18 residues.